This record covers a single T cell receptor (beta chain). This clonotype appeared many times. What antigen it recognizes has not been identified. No much larger clone exists at a distance of one base, and base qualities are not known. The data stem from a study of spatial heterogeneity in lung cancer (dated by TCRdb to the late 2010s). With respect to the entire study: More beta-chain than alpha-chain transcripts were consistently detected, likely reflecting higher beta-chain transcript abundance. The study linked features of the TCR repertoire to counts of nonsynonymous mutations, which were determined by whole-exome sequencing of tumor tissue. In the raw uncorrected reads, each unique combination of TCR and UMI appeared on average more than ten times. At surgery, 220 tumor regions, around 64 matched nontumor lung samples and 56 PBMC samples were TCR-sequenced for both alpha and beta chains. In tumor regions, TCR transcript counts showed a strong correlation with a T cell transcriptional module score from matched bulk RNA-seq. In non-small cell lung cancer, the study quantitatively compared TCR alpha and beta repertoires across several tumor regions, matched nontumor lung, and blood. Study-wide findings and limitations: Counts of ubiquitous and regional expanded TCRs were found to correlate with counts of ubiquitous and regional nonsynonymous mutations, respectively. Additional single-cell paired TCR alpha and beta sequencing was considered necessary to confirm, at a functional level, the hypothesis that regional TCRs recognize regional mutations. The tumor nonsynonymous mutation count correlated with the number of expanded intratumoral alpha and beta TCRs. Estimated TCR-seq coverage of tumor T cells was only roughly 7% for alpha chains and about 12% for beta chains.

Per the germline V gene, SQVTM is the CDR1 and ANQGSEA is the CDR2. V is pruned by 3 bases and J by 4 bases, leaving 3 bases of the junction without a gene match. From cysteine to phenylalanine, the CDR3 is 12 amino acids long. Only CDR3 DNA is held: 36 bases, read in frame from base 1. The sample's time point label is to be understood as: sample taken at primary tumor resection. The donors were some 70 patients from the lung TRACERx cohort who had early-stage, untreated non-small cell lung cancer. TCR sequencing used whole RNA extracted from tumor and nontumor lung tissue, or from cryopreserved PBMC samples, without cell sorting. A patient was chosen for TCR sequencing only when enough RNA was available from at least two tumor regions. Before selection, tumor and adjacent nontumor lung specimens were reviewed by a lung pathologist. Preparation of the library involved 5' RACE. Data came from a NextSeq 500. To allow correction of PCR and sequencing errors, the TCR library protocol tagged every TCR cDNA molecule with a unique molecular identifier. The authors' pipeline ran thus. TCR identification, UMI-based error correction and CDR3 extraction were all carried out with Decombinator tools. Expanded TCRs were defined as those above a frequency of 2 per 1,000, corresponding to the top 1% of the tumor frequency distribution. Expanded tumor TCRs statistically deemed absent (corrected P<0.05) from at least one tumor region were classed as regional, and all other expanded tumor TCRs were classed as ubiquitous. Rényi diversity was computed with the R vegan package after subsampling each repertoire 100 times to 5,000 TCRs. CDR3 similarity networks were constructed using string-kernel similarity of amino acid triplets, with links drawn between CDR3s whose pairwise similarity was above 0.82. Starting from the raw public reads, TCRdb applied fastp trimming at Q25, assembled clones with MiXCR and retained in-frame beta chains. Each record represents a unique CDR3 protein, reported with the most common genes and DNA among its rows. These V and J calls originate from TCRdb's pipeline instead of the authors' own analysis. The sample yields 5,000 or so distinct CDR3 sequences; approximately 24% were counted once. 9% to 10% of the sample lies in the top ten.

This clonotype was obtained from a male donor with early-stage non-small cell lung cancer. The specimen comprised lung tumor tissue, sampled at surgery. The rearranged chain carries TRBV29-1 and TRBJ2-7, and 7 junctional nucleotides match TRBD1. The DNA is as follows: TGCAGCGTTGAGGGACAGACATACGAGCAGTACTTC. This translates into CSVEGQTYEQYF.